This T cell receptor beta chain was obtained from a study of shared clonotypes between healthy human individuals. The wider study: The donor pool was made up of two women and three men aged 18 to 49. Per donor, CD8 memory used one plate, CD8 naive used two, CD4 memory used three and CD4 naive used three.

General observations from the study: Across subsets, estimated richness was generally greater for naive than for memory populations.

Worth noting for this clone: The antigen is undetermined.

In the study's own analysis: ImmunoSEQ only sent back junction sequences with no quality scores, so filtering was done differently. Data came from immunoSEQ multiplex PCR; TCRdb stores just in-frame clones and leaves some out. V and J calls and clone size follow that table, whereas D and trimming were derived from the DNA. The sample carries 2 million to 2.5 million clones, 80% to 95% recorded once. Source material: naive CD4+ T cells from PBMCs. Described subset: CD45RA+ positively selected. This clonotype originated in a man younger than 35 in good health. Some clones in this sample may be carry-over from other donors' samples.

CDR3 region: CASSPRTIYNEQFF. In nucleotides, the CDR3 is TGTGCCAGCAGCCCGCGGACCATCTACAATGAGCAGTTCTTC. The chain links TRBV7-2 to TRBJ2-1; D remains ambiguous. The CDR3 has 14 amino acids. The germline V and J ends were trimmed by 5 bases and 3 bases, with 11 bases remaining between them. Germline V gene sequence: CDR1 SGHTA, CDR2 FQGNSA.